This entry features one T cell receptor beta chain sequence. Between the trimmed V and J ends, which lost 8 bases and 4 bases, there was a span of 15 bases. The CDR3 consists of 14 residues. CDR1 MNHEY and CDR2 SVGAGI come from the germline V gene. This specimen belongs to a study of blood T cell repertoires in COVID-19. In the study overall: Samples representing acute and convalescent COVID-19 were sourced from the United States, Italy and Spain. The analysed material was cDNA or gDNA that came from T cells, B-cell-depleted T cells, or PBMCs.

As handled by the study authors: Estimation of nucleated cell counts relied on the amplification of reference gene primers. Assay used: immunoSEQ multiplex PCR; TCRdb lists only in-frame clones, some missing. The V and J calls and clone size come from that table; D and trimming were worked out from the DNA. The sample lists about 150,000 clones, approximately 82% occurring once. Sequencing used peripheral blood. The TCR was taken from a woman aged 45-60 years with acute or convalescent COVID-19. The rearrangement joins TRBV6-5 to TRBJ1-3; D is perhaps TRBD1 (5 bases). This CDR3 is CASRNVRAGNTIYF. The CDR3 nucleotides read TGTGCCAGCCGGAACGTCAGGGCAGGAAACACCATATATTTT.